These T cell receptor beta chains were read from a single sample in a study of CD8 T cells in Susac syndrome. TCRdb processed the immunoSEQ multiplex PCR reads anew with MiXCR; each CDR3 protein has one entry. The sample comprises more than 110,000 distinct CDR3 sequences, 94% of which are singletons, and approximately 0.27% rests with the top ten. The sequenced sample consisted of CD8+ T cells from PBMCs. The receptors here all came from a human donor in good health. CDR3s include the opening cysteine and the closing phenylalanine or tryptophan. The D gene is left open where the match is weak.

j_call: TRBJ2-3
v_call: TRBV2
d_call: NA
cdr3_aa: CASRDHPNTQYF

j_call: TRBJ1-5
v_call: TRBV9
d_call: TRBD1
cdr3_aa: CASSTRDSPNQPQHF

j_call: TRBJ1-5
v_call: TRBV27
d_call: NA
cdr3_aa: CASSLSTNQPQHF

j_call: TRBJ2-7
v_call: TRBV6-4
d_call: TRBD2
cdr3_aa: CASSDSAGPVYEQYF

j_call: TRBJ1-1
v_call: TRBV29-1
d_call: TRBD1
cdr3_aa: CSVSGTGPMNTEAFF

j_call: TRBJ1-2
v_call: TRBV5-1
d_call: NA
cdr3_aa: CASSSNRVDYGYTF

j_call: TRBJ2-5
v_call: TRBV7-9
d_call: TRBD2
cdr3_aa: CASTGLAEETQYF

j_call: TRBJ2-7
v_call: TRBV2
d_call: NA
cdr3_aa: CASSEVAQPYEQYF

j_call: TRBJ2-7
v_call: TRBV20-1
d_call: TRBD2
cdr3_aa: CSARPLWGGTSYEQYF

j_call: TRBJ2-7
v_call: TRBV7-9
d_call: TRBD2
cdr3_aa: CAGATLAGVYEQYF

j_call: TRBJ2-1
v_call: TRBV29-1
d_call: TRBD2
cdr3_aa: CSAQGAGTTQNNEQFF

j_call: TRBJ2-5
v_call: TRBV9
d_call: NA
cdr3_aa: CASSVAGVMETQYF

j_call: TRBJ1-5
v_call: TRBV30
d_call: TRBD1
cdr3_aa: CAWNDRGQPQHF

j_call: TRBJ1-1
v_call: TRBV12-3/TRBV12-4
d_call: NA
cdr3_aa: CASSAWVMNTEAFF

j_call: TRBJ2-1
v_call: TRBV3-1
d_call: NA
cdr3_aa: CASSHEGTEQFF

j_call: TRBJ2-5
v_call: TRBV21-1
d_call: NA
cdr3_aa: CASRGFRDRVQETQYF

j_call: TRBJ2-5
v_call: TRBV20-1
d_call: TRBD2
cdr3_aa: CSAVIGGSRETQYF

j_call: TRBJ2-7
v_call: TRBV6-2/TRBV6-3
d_call: NA
cdr3_aa: CASSYLTEQYF

j_call: TRBJ2-5
v_call: TRBV7-9
d_call: NA
cdr3_aa: CASSLSDSQETQYF

j_call: TRBJ2-7
v_call: TRBV7-2
d_call: NA
cdr3_aa: CASSLEVLAYEQYF

j_call: TRBJ1-2
v_call: TRBV28
d_call: NA
cdr3_aa: CASSTEDGGYTF

j_call: TRBJ2-1
v_call: TRBV29-1
d_call: TRBD2
cdr3_aa: CSATGSGSSNEQFF

j_call: TRBJ2-3
v_call: TRBV7-9
d_call: NA
cdr3_aa: CASSPAGDTQYF

j_call: TRBJ2-2
v_call: TRBV4-1
d_call: NA
cdr3_aa: CASSQGRDTGELFF

j_call: TRBJ1-2
v_call: TRBV20-1
d_call: NA
cdr3_aa: CSARDLGQNYGYTF

j_call: TRBJ1-2
v_call: TRBV29-1
d_call: NA
cdr3_aa: CSLTDANYGYTF

j_call: TRBJ2-7
v_call: TRBV19
d_call: NA
cdr3_aa: CASSMSRDYEQYF

j_call: TRBJ2-7
v_call: TRBV15
d_call: NA
cdr3_aa: CATSRDRASRARQYF

j_call: TRBJ2-1
v_call: TRBV24-1
d_call: NA
cdr3_aa: CATATSSYNEQFF

j_call: TRBJ2-1
v_call: TRBV28
d_call: NA
cdr3_aa: CATGWPSASDEQFF

j_call: TRBJ1-1
v_call: TRBV4-3
d_call: NA
cdr3_aa: CASSQDPGGNTEAFF

j_call: TRBJ1-4
v_call: TRBV29-1
d_call: TRBD1
cdr3_aa: CSATGDEKLFF

j_call: TRBJ2-7
v_call: TRBV20-1
d_call: TRBD2
cdr3_aa: CSVETGTSSYEQYF

j_call: TRBJ2-6
v_call: TRBV27
d_call: NA
cdr3_aa: CASSFEPPGANVLTF

j_call: TRBJ2-3
v_call: TRBV7-2
d_call: NA
cdr3_aa: CASSLEGSTDTQYF

j_call: TRBJ2-1
v_call: TRBV29-1
d_call: TRBD2
cdr3_aa: CSVDLAGTSASIEQFF

j_call: TRBJ2-7
v_call: TRBV20-1
d_call: NA
cdr3_aa: CSASPDPRYF

j_call: TRBJ2-7
v_call: TRBV2
d_call: NA
cdr3_aa: CASSEVYEQYF

j_call: TRBJ2-1
v_call: TRBV9
d_call: NA
cdr3_aa: CASSAPWAGNEQFF

j_call: TRBJ2-3
v_call: TRBV14
d_call: NA
cdr3_aa: CASSQSPTGTDTQYF

j_call: TRBJ2-7
v_call: TRBV20-1
d_call: TRBD2
cdr3_aa: CSASLASGYEQYF

j_call: TRBJ2-1
v_call: TRBV6-2/TRBV6-3
d_call: NA
cdr3_aa: CASSTYNEQFF

j_call: TRBJ1-2
v_call: TRBV28
d_call: NA
cdr3_aa: CASTPASPWGGYTF

j_call: TRBJ1-5
v_call: TRBV6-5
d_call: NA
cdr3_aa: CASSYNPYQPQHF

j_call: TRBJ2-7
v_call: TRBV7-2
d_call: TRBD2
cdr3_aa: CASSQGLVAYEQYF

j_call: TRBJ2-2
v_call: TRBV11-2
d_call: TRBD1
cdr3_aa: CASSLVRQGAGTGELFF

j_call: TRBJ2-1
v_call: TRBV4-1
d_call: TRBD1
cdr3_aa: CASSHGTGGGEQFF

j_call: TRBJ2-7
v_call: TRBV12-3/TRBV12-4
d_call: TRBD1
cdr3_aa: CASSPTGEHEQYF

j_call: TRBJ2-1
v_call: TRBV12-3/TRBV12-4
d_call: NA
cdr3_aa: CASSAQGYEQFF

j_call: TRBJ1-3
v_call: TRBV29-1
d_call: NA
cdr3_aa: CSVEDDWGNSGNTIYF

j_call: TRBJ2-1
v_call: TRBV24-1
d_call: NA
cdr3_aa: CATSDGTVNEQFF

j_call: TRBJ2-7
v_call: TRBV3-1
d_call: TRBD1
cdr3_aa: CASSQDPTPGTGGNEQYF

j_call: TRBJ2-2
v_call: TRBV9
d_call: TRBD2
cdr3_aa: CASSLGLAGSTGELFF

j_call: TRBJ2-1
v_call: TRBV9
d_call: NA
cdr3_aa: CASGEFANEQFF